Presented here are 17 T cell receptor beta chains from one specimen sequenced in a study of CD8 T cells in ankylosing spondylitis listed by TCRdb under 2017. The protocol used for the library was 5' RACE. Sequenced using an Illumina HiSeq 2500. TCRdb applied fastp at Q25 and MiXCR to the public reads, then kept only in-frame beta chains. Identical CDR3 protein sequences are pooled into one entry, listed with their most common genes and DNA. The sample table records 120,000 to 150,000 distinct CDR3 sequences; 7% to 9% of these occur just once. The ten largest clones capture approximately 7% of the sample. The sample consisted of synovial fluid, either unsorted or a sorted T cell fraction (not recorded which). Receptors were obtained from a male donor with ankylosing spondylitis.

This clonotype was seen repeatedly, ten times or more. This sequence joins TRBV7-9 and TRBJ1-4, with D maybe TRBD1 (5 bases). From germline, CDR1 is SEHNR and CDR2 FQNEAQ (reference sequence). This CDR3 contains 15 residues. Trimming took 5 bases from V and 11 from J, leaving 21 bases between them. The CDR3 region has the DNA TGTGCCAGCAGCCTCTTTGGGACCCCGGCTGCGAAACTGTTTTTT. Translated, it gives CASSLFGTPAAKLFF.

This clonotype was counted ten times or more. The chain recombines TRBV9 with TRBJ2-2; 9 positions agree with TRBD1. J lost 5 bases, V lost 4 bases, and 6 bases had no gene match. The CDR3 spans 15 residues. Looked up from germline, CDR1 is SGDLS and CDR2 is YYNGEE. In nucleotides, the CDR3 is TGTGCCAGCAGCTCGGGACAGGGACGAACCGGGGAGCTGTTTTTT. It encodes CASSSGQGRTGELFF.

In this sample, this clonotype turned up many times. V usage is TRBV25-1 and J usage is TRBJ2-1; 12 nucleotides align to TRBD2. CDR1 MGHDK and CDR2 SYGVNS come from the germline V gene. CDR3 length equals 16 residues. The J segment lost 7 bases and the V segment lost 2 bases, leaving 6 bases of the junction unmatched. In nucleotides, the CDR3 is TGTGCCAGCAGTGAAACCCGGACTAGCGGGAATAATGAGCAGTTCTTC. The encoded protein is CASSETRTSGNNEQFF.

This clonotype was seen at least ten times. This chain connects TRBV7-3 to TRBJ2-5, with 8 nucleotides matching TRBD2. This CDR3 comprises 15 residues. Germline V lookup: CDR1 SGHTA, CDR2 FQGTGA. After removal of 2 bases from V and 4 bases from J, the junction contained 6 bases not matched to a gene. The CDR3 nucleotides are TGTGCCAGCAGCTTATTCGGGGGGGGTACAGAGACCCAGTACTTC. It translates to CASSLFGGGTETQYF.

This clonotype was seen at least ten times. This sequence joins TRBV5-1 and TRBJ1-2; D not resolved. Trimming left V 0 bases short and J 4 bases short, with 10 bases between. Germline V CDR1 and CDR2: SGHRS, YFSETQ. The CDR3 loop spans 14 amino acids. DNA of the CDR3: TGCGCCAGCAGCTTGGAGACTGGATTCTATGGCTACACCTTC. This encodes CASSLETGFYGYTF.

This clonotype showed up many times. The rearrangement links TRBV24-1 to TRBJ2-3, with 7 nucleotides matching TRBD2. V lost 4 bases and J lost 1; bases outside the gene matches: 4. This CDR3 is built from 15 residues. Germline loops: CDR1 KGHDR, CDR2 SFDVKD. CDR3 nucleotides: TGTGCCACCAGTGAACGGCTAGCGGGCACAGATACGCAGTATTTT. Amino acids: CATSERLAGTDTQYF.

Many counts were recorded for this clonotype. For the CDR3, the DNA is TGTGCCAGCAGCCCTTGGGCATCTTACGAGCAGTACTTC. This gives the protein CASSPWASYEQYF. V and J are TRBV12-3 or TRBV12-4 and TRBJ2-7; unclear D gene. The V gene lost 6 bases and the J gene lost 4 bases, with 13 bases spanning the gap. This CDR3 spans 13 amino acids.

In its sample, this clonotype was seen a few times. V gene TRBV5-1 combines with J gene TRBJ2-3, with 9 bases fitting TRBD2. V was pared by 5 bases and J by 4 bases, with 8 bases of the junction left unmatched. CDR3 length equals 15 residues. The V gene's germline CDR1 is SGHRS and CDR2 YFSETQ. In DNA, the CDR3 is TGCGCCAGCAGTCCTCTAGCGGGACGGGCAGATACGCAGTATTTT. It yields the protein CASSPLAGRADTQYF.

Ten or more counts support this clonotype. The chain is built from TRBV20-1 and TRBJ2-1; 13 bases fit TRBD2. This CDR3 spans 16 amino acids. After removal of 0 bases from V and 4 bases from J, the junction contained 3 bases not matched to a gene. Germline lookup yields CDR1 DFQATT and CDR2 SNEGSKA (reference sequence). DNA of the CDR3: TGCAGTGCTAGAGATCTGGGACTAGCGGGATACAATGAGCAGTTCTTC. Its protein is CSARDLGLAGYNEQFF.

A few counts support this clonotype. The rearrangement uses TRBV19 and TRBJ1-1, with no clear D. The germline CDR1 and CDR2 sequences are LNHDA and SQIVND (reference sequence). This CDR3 spans 13 amino acids. Trimming removed 6 bases at V and 1 base at J, with 9 bases between. CDR3 sequence reads: CASRPSENTEAFF. The CDR3 DNA reads TGTGCCAGTAGACCTTCAGAGAACACTGAAGCTTTCTTT. The variable domain in full, completed from reference TRBV19 and TRBJ1-1, reads DGGITQSPKYLFRKEGQNVTLSCEQNLNHDAMYWYRQDPGQGLRLIYYSQIVNDFQKGDIAEGYSVSREKKESFPLTVTSAQKNPTAFYLCASRPSENTEAFFGQGTRLTVV.

This clonotype has a count of ten or more. This sequence joins TRBV12-3 or TRBV12-4 and TRBJ1-6; 7 nucleotides agree with TRBD1. V trimming: 6 bases; J trimming: 14 bases; junction bases outside the gene matches: 10. CDR3 length: 13 residues. CDR3 amino acids: CASRARTGSSLHF. CDR3 sequence (DNA): TGTGCCAGCAGGGCCCGGACAGGATCGTCCCTCCACTTT.

This clonotype has a handful of counts. This rearrangement joins TRBV5-5 to TRBJ2-3; TRBD1 is a possible D gene (6 bases). The germline V gene has CDR1 SGHKS and CDR2 YYEKEE (reference sequence). The CDR3 runs 18 residues. V was clipped by 2 bases and J by 7 bases, with 26 bases between them. CDR3 amino acids: CASSLLQTGTTVGYTQYF. The CDR3 DNA reads TGTGCCAGCAGCTTATTACAAACCGGGACAACGGTGGGTTATACGCAGTATTTT.

This clonotype was detected ten times or more. J is TRBJ1-2 and V is TRBV7-9, with D unresolved. CDR3 size: 12 residues. The germline V and J ends were trimmed by 5 bases and 8 bases, with 12 bases remaining between them. Germline V gene lookup returns CDR1 SEHNR and CDR2 FQNEAQ (reference sequence). CDR3 sequence: CASSLSLGGYTF. The CDR3 DNA sequence: TGTGCCAGCAGCCTATCGTTGGGAGGCTACACCTTC.

There are many counts of this clonotype. The chain recombines TRBV20-1 with TRBJ1-6; 10 nucleotides align to TRBD1. The trim removed 0 bases at V and 7 bases at J, leaving 3 bases unmatched. This CDR3 has 15 amino acids. The germline CDR1 and CDR2 sequences are DFQATT and SNEGSKA (reference sequence). CDR3 residues: CSARDRTGGNSPLHF. The CDR3 nucleotides are TGCAGTGCTAGAGACCGGACAGGGGGAAATTCACCCCTCCACTTT.

This clonotype appeared many times. V is TRBV7-2 and J is TRBJ2-3, with 7 bases identical to TRBD2. CDR1 SGHTA and CDR2 FQGNSA come from the germline V gene. The CDR3 has 15 amino acids. Trimming at V came to 3 bases and at J to 5 bases, leaving 8 bases not matched to a gene. CDR3 DNA sequence: TGTGCCAGCAGCTTCTGGGGGGGGGAAGGAGATACGCAGTATTTT. The encoded protein is CASSFWGGEGDTQYF.

This clonotype showed up just a few times. The chain couples TRBV10-3 to TRBJ2-1, with TRBD2 matching over 12 bases. The CDR3 has 15 amino acids. Trimming took 7 bases from V and 5 from J; bases not matched to a gene: 6. Germline V CDR1 and CDR2: ENHRY, SYGVKD. The DNA for the CDR3 is TGTGCCATCACCGCGGGACTAGCGGGCAACAATGAGCAGTTCTTC. Translating it yields CAITAGLAGNNEQFF.

This clonotype is labeled medium-sized (0.01 to 0.1%). CDR3 sequence (DNA): TGTGCCAGCAGCTTAGGGGTAGGGACTAGTGGTCAGCCCCAGCATTTT. Its translation: CASSLGVGTSGQPQHF. The chain is built from TRBV7-8 and TRBJ1-5, with D possibly matching TRBD1 (5 bases). Trimming pared 1 base from V and 6 bases from J, leaving 16 bases between. CDR3 length: 16 amino acids. Germline V lookup: CDR1 SGHVS, CDR2 FQNEAQ.